Listed here is a single T cell receptor (beta chain). J lost 2 bases, V lost 4 bases, and 6 bases had no gene match. The germline gives CDR1 SGHNT, CDR2 YYREEE (reference sequence). This CDR3 has 16 residues. 13 Jbeta primers and 60 Vbeta primers were used for the PCR. Sequencing used immunoSEQ multiplex PCR; TCRdb keeps in-frame clones, though not all of them. The table includes some 180,000 clones, around 75% detected once. The entry originates in a study of cytomegalovirus exposure and HLA in healthy donors. What was sequenced was PBMCs. The clonotype comes from a male donor in good health and CMV-seronegative. The chain has TRBV5-4 and TRBJ2-3, with 11 positions matching TRBD2. The CDR3 DNA sequence: TGTGCCAGCAGCCCTGGGACTAGCGGTTTCACAGATACGCAGTATTTT. This sequence encodes CASSPGTSGFTDTQYF.